Given below is one T cell receptor beta chain in context. The protocol was immunoSEQ multiplex PCR, while the TCRdb copy is restricted to in-frame clones and leaves out a portion. The data contain some 130,000 clones, about nine tenths of them singletons. The source of the sample is a study of control samples from healthy donors and cancer patients. Trimming removed 3 bases from V and 4 bases from J, with 6 bases in between. In germline, CDR1 is KGHSH, CDR2 LQKENI. The CDR3 totals 12 residues. Sample: blood. The V call is TRBV18, the J call TRBJ1-1; no definite D call. This clonotype was sampled from a woman aged 45-59 years in good health. The CDR3 sequence: CASSPPPTEAFF. The CDR3 nucleotides read TGTGCCAGCTCACCTCCCCCCACTGAAGCTTTCTTT.